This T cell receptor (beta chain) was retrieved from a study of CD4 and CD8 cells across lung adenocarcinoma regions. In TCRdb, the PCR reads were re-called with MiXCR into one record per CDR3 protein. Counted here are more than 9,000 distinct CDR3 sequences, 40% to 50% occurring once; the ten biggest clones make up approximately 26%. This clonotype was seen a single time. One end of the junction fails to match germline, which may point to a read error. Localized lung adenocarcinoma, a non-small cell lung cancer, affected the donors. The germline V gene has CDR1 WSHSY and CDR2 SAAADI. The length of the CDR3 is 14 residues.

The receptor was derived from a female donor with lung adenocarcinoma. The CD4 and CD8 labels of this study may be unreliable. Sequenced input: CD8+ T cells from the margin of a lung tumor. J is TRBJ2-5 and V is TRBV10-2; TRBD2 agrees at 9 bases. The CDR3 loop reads CASSGGRDPDTQYF. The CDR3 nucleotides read TGCGCGAGCAGCGGGGGGCGGGACCCAGATACCCAGTACTTT.